The sample holds many counts of the clone carrying this T cell receptor beta chain. The target antigen is unknown. Repertoires were generated with immunoSEQ multiplex PCR, while TCRdb's copy carries only in-frame clones and drops some. This sample carries around 57,000 clones, none of them present only once. This record belongs to a study of T cell clonality in common variable immunodeficiency. Points from the study as a whole: Links between repertoire features and CVID complications were heterogeneity-limited.

Patients and controls were mostly of Caucasian heritage. This TCR was recovered from a person between 18 and 75 years old in good health. Specimen: peripheral blood mononuclear cells.

The CDR3 bases that were read are TGTGCCAGCATCGCCAGGGGGCTAGCAAGCGAGACC. This gives the protein CASIARGLASET. The full CDR3 is CASIARGLASETQYF. This chain connects TRBV7-2 to TRBJ2-5, with TRBD1 matching 8 bases. The read gets to within 3 residues of the CDR3 end, and the germline J gene fills in the rest. V lost 7 bases, J lost 5 bases, and 12 bases stayed unmatched. The germline CDR1 and CDR2 sequences are SGHTA and FQGNSA. The length of the CDR3 is 15 residues.